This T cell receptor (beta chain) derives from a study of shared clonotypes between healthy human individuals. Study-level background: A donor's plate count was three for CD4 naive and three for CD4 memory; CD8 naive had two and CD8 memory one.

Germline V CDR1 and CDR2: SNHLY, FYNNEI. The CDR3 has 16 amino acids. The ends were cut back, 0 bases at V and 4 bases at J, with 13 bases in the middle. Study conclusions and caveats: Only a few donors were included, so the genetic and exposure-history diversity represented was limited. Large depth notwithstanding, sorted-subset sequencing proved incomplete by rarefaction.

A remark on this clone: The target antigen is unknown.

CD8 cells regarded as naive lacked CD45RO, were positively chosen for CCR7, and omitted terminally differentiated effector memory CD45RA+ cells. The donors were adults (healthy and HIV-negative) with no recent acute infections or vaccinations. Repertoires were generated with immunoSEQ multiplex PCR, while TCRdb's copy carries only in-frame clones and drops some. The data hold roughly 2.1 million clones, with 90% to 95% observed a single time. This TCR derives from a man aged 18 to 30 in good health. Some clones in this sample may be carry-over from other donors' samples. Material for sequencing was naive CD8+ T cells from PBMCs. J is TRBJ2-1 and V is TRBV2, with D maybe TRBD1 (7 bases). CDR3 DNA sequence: TGTGCCAGCAGTGAAGCGGGGGGACAGATTTACAATGAGCAGTTCTTC. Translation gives CASSEAGGQIYNEQFF.